Sequencing of this T cell receptor beta chain was carried out in a study of control samples from healthy donors and cancer patients. Measured with immunoSEQ multiplex PCR; TCRdb has only the in-frame clones, and not every one. The table has some 150,000 clones, just under 95% seen once. Sequenced input: PBMCs. The clonotype comes from a man between 60 and 75 years old with colorectal cancer.

CDR3 DNA: TGTGCCAGCAGTTTCCGACAGGGGGCCGCTGGGGCCAACGTCCTGACTTTC. Translating it yields CASSFRQGAAGANVLTF. This sequence joins TRBV6-2 or TRBV6-3 and TRBJ2-6; 10 positions agree with TRBD1. CDR1 and CDR2 from the germline V gene are MNHEY and SVGEGT. J was trimmed by 2 bases and V by 4 bases; bases with no gene match: 5. The CDR3 length is 17 residues.